The 2 T cell receptor beta chains listed next were all sequenced from one sample in a study of blood T cell repertoires in COVID-19. This table comes from immunoSEQ multiplex PCR, and its TCRdb copy is limited to in-frame clones, with some not included. The table shows 300,000 to 350,000 clones, with about 90% occurring only once. Sequencing was carried out using PBMCs or T cells enriched from blood (not recorded which). Source of these receptors: a woman aged 25-40 years who had recovered from COVID-19.

This clone came up once. V is TRBV9 and J is TRBJ2-3, with 7 bases lining up with TRBD1. Trimming at V came to 4 bases and at J to 3 bases, leaving 8 bases not matched to a gene. There are 15 residues in the CDR3. In germline, CDR1 is SGDLS, CDR2 YYNGEE. CDR3: CASSPEGGRTDTQYF. CDR3 nucleotides: TGTGCCAGCAGCCCCGAAGGGGGCCGGACAGATACGCAGTATTTT.

V usage is TRBV10-3 and J usage is TRBJ1-2, with a possible D match to TRBD1 (5 bases). V lost 3 bases to trimming and J lost 4 bases, with 12 bases between them. Per germline, CDR1 ENHRY and CDR2 SYGVKD. The CDR3 covers 14 residues. The CDR3 DNA reads TGTGCCATCAGTGAAGGGGCGGCATCCTATGGCTACACCTTC. This encodes CAISEGAASYGYTF.